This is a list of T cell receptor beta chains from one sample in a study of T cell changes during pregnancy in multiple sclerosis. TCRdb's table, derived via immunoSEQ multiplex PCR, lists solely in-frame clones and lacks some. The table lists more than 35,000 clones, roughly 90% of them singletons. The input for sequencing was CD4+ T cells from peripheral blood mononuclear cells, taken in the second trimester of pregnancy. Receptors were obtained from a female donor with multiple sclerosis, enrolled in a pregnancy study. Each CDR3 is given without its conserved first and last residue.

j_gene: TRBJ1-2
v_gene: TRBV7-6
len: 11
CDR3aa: ASSFPGGYGYT

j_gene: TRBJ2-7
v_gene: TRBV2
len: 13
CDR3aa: ASSEQGGRLSEQY

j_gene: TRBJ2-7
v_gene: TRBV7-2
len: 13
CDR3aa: ASSLQPGDFSEQY

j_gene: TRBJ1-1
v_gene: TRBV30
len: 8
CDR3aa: AWSKTEAF

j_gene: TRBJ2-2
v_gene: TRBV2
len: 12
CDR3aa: ASIRDYPTGELF

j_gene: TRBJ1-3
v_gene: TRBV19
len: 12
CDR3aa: ASTPPGIRNTIY

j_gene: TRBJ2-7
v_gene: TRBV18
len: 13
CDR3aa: ASSPDNDRGYEQY

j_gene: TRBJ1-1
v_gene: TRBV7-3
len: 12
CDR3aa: ASSSQLMNTEAF

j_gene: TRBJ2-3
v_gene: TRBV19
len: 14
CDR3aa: ASSKGAGGGTDTQY

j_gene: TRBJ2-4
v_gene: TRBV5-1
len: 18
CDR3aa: ASSATLVGSSALAKNIQY

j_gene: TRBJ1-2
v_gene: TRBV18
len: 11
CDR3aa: ASSPGQENGYT

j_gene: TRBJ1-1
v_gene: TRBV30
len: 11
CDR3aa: AWSEQGYTEAF

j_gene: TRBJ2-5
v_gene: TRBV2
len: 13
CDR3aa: ASKVGQTIQETQY

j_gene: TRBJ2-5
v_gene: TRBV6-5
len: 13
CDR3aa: ASRKMGGPGETQY

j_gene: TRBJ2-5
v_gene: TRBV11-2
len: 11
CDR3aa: ASSKYSQETQY

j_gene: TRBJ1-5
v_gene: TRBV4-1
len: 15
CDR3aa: ASSQDRQGRNDQPQH

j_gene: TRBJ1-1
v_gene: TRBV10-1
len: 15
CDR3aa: ASSDLPSGPMNTEAF

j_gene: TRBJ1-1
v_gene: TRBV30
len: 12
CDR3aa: AWSIVLGNTEAF

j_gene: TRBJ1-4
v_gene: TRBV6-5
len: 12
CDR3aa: ASSRGQGAEKLF

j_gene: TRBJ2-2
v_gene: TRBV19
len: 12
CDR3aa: ASSRGDDTGELF

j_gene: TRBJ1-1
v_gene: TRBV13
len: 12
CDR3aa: ASSSRQGDTEAF

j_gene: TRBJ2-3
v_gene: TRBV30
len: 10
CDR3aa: AWSGRGDTQY

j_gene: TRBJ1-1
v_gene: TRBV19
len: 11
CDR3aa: ASIIRQGTEAF

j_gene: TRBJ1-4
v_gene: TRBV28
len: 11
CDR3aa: ASLTGNEKKLF

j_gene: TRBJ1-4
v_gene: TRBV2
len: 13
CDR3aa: ASSGSRGINEKLF

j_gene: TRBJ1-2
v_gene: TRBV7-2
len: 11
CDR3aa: ASSLGQGYGYT

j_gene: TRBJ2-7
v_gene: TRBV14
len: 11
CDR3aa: ASSQDRVGTGD

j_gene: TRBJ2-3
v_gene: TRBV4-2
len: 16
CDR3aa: ASSQDLRGGLGTDTQY

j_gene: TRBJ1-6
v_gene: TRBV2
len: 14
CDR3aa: ASSLVHTGALSPLH

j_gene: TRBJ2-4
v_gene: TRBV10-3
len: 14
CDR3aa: AISEGSGQIKNIQY

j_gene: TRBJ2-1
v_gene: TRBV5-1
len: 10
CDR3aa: ASSSSVNEQF

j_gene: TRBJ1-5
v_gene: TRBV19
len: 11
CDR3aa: ASRKNRNQPQH

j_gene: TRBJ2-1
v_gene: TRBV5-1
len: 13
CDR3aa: ASSWTGTGINEQF